These 11 T cell receptor beta chains were all obtained from the same sample, sequenced in a study of cytomegalovirus exposure and HLA in healthy donors. Amplification used 60 Vbeta primers and 13 Jbeta primers. TCRdb's copy holds only in-frame clones and misses some; the assay was immunoSEQ multiplex PCR. The sample contains 210,000 or so clones, roughly four fifths of which appear only once. The sample comprised PBMCs. The receptors originated from a girl aged 5-17 years in good health and CMV-seronegative.

The sample holds one count of this clone. The V and J genes are TRBV7-2 and TRBJ2-5; D is unclear. V lost 0 bases and J lost 4, with 9 bases in between. CDR1 is SGHTA and CDR2 is FQGNSA in the germline V gene. This CDR3 comprises 14 residues. CDR3 bases: TGTGCCAGCAGCTTAGCCTCTGGGCGAGAGACCCAGTACTTC. Translating it yields CASSLASGRETQYF.

The sample holds one count of this clone. The chain employs TRBV19 and TRBJ1-1, with a possible D match to TRBD1 (6 bases). Germline-derived CDR1 and CDR2 are LNHDA and SQIVND (reference sequence). Trimming took 5 bases from V and 5 from J, leaving 15 bases between them. The CDR3 is 14 amino acids. In DNA, the CDR3 is TGTGCCAGTAGTGGTGGGGGGGCGCGAACTGAAGCTTTCTTT. It encodes CASSGGGARTEAFF.

This clone came up a few times. The rearrangement uses TRBV30 and TRBJ2-1, with 13 bases matching TRBD2. This CDR3 region has 14 residues. V lost 8 bases to trimming and J lost 4 bases; unmatched junction nucleotides: 5. From germline, CDR1 is GTSNPN and CDR2 SVGIG (reference sequence). The CDR3 nucleotides read TGTGCCGGAGGGACTAGCGGGGATTACAATGAGCAGTTCTTC. This codes for CAGGTSGDYNEQFF.

This chain joins TRBV27 and TRBJ2-3, with TRBD2 matching 10 bases. V trimming: 3 bases; J trimming: 6 bases; junction bases outside the gene matches: 21. The CDR3 runs to 20 residues. In germline, CDR1 is MNHEY, CDR2 SMNVEV (reference sequence). CDR3 bases: TGTGCCAGCAGTTTCTTCTCGATCCACCCGAAGCGGGAGGGAGGGGATACGCAGTATTTT. Its translation is CASSFFSIHPKREGGDTQYF.

This chain joins TRBV6-1 and TRBJ2-7; no reliable D call. The CDR3 length is 11 residues. Germline CDR1 and CDR2: MNHNS and SASEGT. V was cut by 5 bases and J by 7 bases, with 9 bases left in between. The CDR3 DNA reads TGTGCCAGCAGTCCCCGTATGGAGCAGTACTTC. It encodes CASSPRMEQYF.

V usage is TRBV30 and J usage is TRBJ2-1; 9 bases fit TRBD1. There are 14 residues in the CDR3. Trimming took 1 base from V and 8 from J; bases not matched to a gene: 6. Germline CDR1 and CDR2: GTSNPN and SVGIG (reference sequence). The CDR3 protein is CAWSAGQGTDEQFF. CDR3 DNA: TGTGCCTGGAGTGCGGGACAGGGAACGGATGAGCAGTTCTTC.

The chain has TRBV28 and TRBJ2-5; tentatively, D is TRBD2 (6 bases). Between the trimmed V and J ends, which lost 6 bases and 7 bases, there was a span of 15 bases. This CDR3 comprises 13 residues. From germline, CDR1 is MDHEN and CDR2 SYDVKM. The CDR3 protein is CASSPGVGPTQYF. The DNA for the CDR3 is TGTGCCAGCAGCCCGGGAGTAGGGCCGACCCAGTACTTC.

The chain links TRBV6-1 to TRBJ1-5, with a possible D match to TRBD1 (5 bases). The germline V gene encodes CDR1 MNHNS and CDR2 SASEGT. The V end lost 4 bases, the J end lost 8 bases, and 15 bases lay between the germline ends. The CDR3 spans 14 residues. CDR3 bases: TGTGCCAGCAGTGTTGGTGGCGGGGCCGAGCCCCAGCATTTT. As protein: CASSVGGGAEPQHF.

The chain combines TRBV4-1 with TRBJ1-2; possible D gene TRBD1, 5 bases. Trimming removed 2 bases at V and 0 bases at J, with 10 bases between. The CDR3 totals 15 residues. Germline lookup yields CDR1 MGHRA and CDR2 YSYEKL. This CDR3 reads CASSQPTAANYGYTF. CDR3 sequence (DNA): TGCGCCAGCAGCCAACCGACAGCCGCTAACTATGGCTACACCTTC.

A remark on this clone: Other DNA variants within this sample encode the same CDR3. This chain uses TRBV7-9 with TRBJ1-1; TRBD1 is a possible D gene (5 bases). CDR1 and CDR2 from the germline V gene are SEHNR and FQNEAQ (reference sequence). V was trimmed by 2 bases and J by 1 base, leaving 5 bases between them. The CDR3 has 13 amino acids. The CDR3 loop reads CASSLQGNTEAFF. For the CDR3, the DNA is TGTGCCAGCAGCTTACAGGGGAACACTGAAGCTTTCTTT. Full variable domain (remainder filled in from reference TRBV7-9 and TRBJ1-1): DTGVSQNPRHKITKRGQNVTFRCDPISEHNRLYWYRQTLGQGPEFLTYFQNEAQLEKSRLLSDRFSAERPKGSFSTLEIQRTEQGDSAMYLCASSLQGNTEAFFGQGTRLTVV.

The chain links TRBV28 to TRBJ1-5; 7 nucleotides align to TRBD1. CDR1 and CDR2 from the germline V gene are MDHEN and SYDVKM. The CDR3 is 19 amino acids. After removal of 4 bases from V and 3 bases from J, the junction contained 18 bases not matched to a gene. The CDR3 loop is CASSSTTGDDSYLNQPQHF. Here the CDR3 DNA reads TGTGCCAGCAGTTCCACCACAGGGGATGATAGTTACCTCAATCAGCCCCAGCATTTT.